The present entry profiles one T cell receptor (beta chain) with its context. This record comes from a study of blood T cell repertoires in COVID-19. The data were produced by immunoSEQ multiplex PCR, yet TCRdb's version contains in-frame clones alone and is incomplete. The top ten hold 4.9% of the sample, which has about 94,000 clones, 80% to 90% seen once. The sequencing input was peripheral blood. This TCR came from an elderly woman with acute or convalescent COVID-19.

In nucleotides, the CDR3 is TGTGCCAGCAGCATGGACAGAATGAACACTGAAGCTTTCTTT. This sequence encodes CASSMDRMNTEAFF. The V and J genes are TRBV11-1 and TRBJ1-1, with TRBD1 as a possible D gene (6 bases). Per the germline V gene, CDR1 is SGHAT and CDR2 is FQDESV (reference sequence). CDR3 size: 14 residues. V was cut by 5 bases and J by 0 bases, with 10 bases left in between.